The 10 T cell receptor beta chains below come from one sample, sequenced in a study of identical twins. TCRdb itself ran the 5' RACE reads through MiXCR, one entry per CDR3 protein. This table has over 200,000 distinct CDR3 sequences, over 8% appearing once. The sequencing sample was made of memory (CD45RO+) T cells sorted from blood. These receptors originate from a woman between 18 and 30 years old in good health.

The rearrangement links TRBV20-1 to TRBJ2-1, with 10 positions matching TRBD2. The CDR3 contains 16 residues. V was clipped by 5 bases and J by 6 bases; unmatched bases: 13. CDR1 and CDR2 from the germline V gene are DFQATT and SNEGSKA (reference sequence). As DNA, the CDR3 is TGCAGTGCTCTCCACCGGAGCGGGGGGGCATCCAATGAGCAGTTCTTC. The encoded protein is CSALHRSGGASNEQFF.

This clonotype was counted between two and nine times. This rearrangement joins TRBV18 to TRBJ1-5; D is unclear. V shed 3 bases and J shed 6 bases, with 12 bases lying between them. CDR1 and CDR2 from the germline V gene are KGHSH and LQKENI. The CDR3 totals 14 residues. CDR3 protein: CASSPGLLGQPQHF. The CDR3 DNA reads TGTGCCAGCTCACCTGGGTTACTAGGTCAGCCCCAGCATTTT.

The sample holds many counts of this clonotype. V and J are TRBV6-2 or TRBV6-3 and TRBJ1-1; 8 bases line up with TRBD1. The germline V gene has CDR1 MNHEY and CDR2 SVGEGT. V shed 9 bases, J shed 5 bases, and the junction held 5 bases outside the gene matches. This CDR3 has 12 residues. CDR3 in amino acids: CASDRGGTEAFF. In DNA form, the CDR3 reads TGTGCCAGTGACAGGGGTGGGACTGAAGCTTTCTTT.

This chain uses TRBV10-3 with TRBJ2-3; TRBD2 matches 7 bases. V shed 7 bases and J 2 bases; nucleotides not matched to a gene: 3. The CDR3 extends over 13 amino acids. The germline V gene has CDR1 ENHRY and CDR2 SYGVKD. CDR3 bases: TGTGCCATCAAGCGGGAAAACACAGATACGCAGTATTTT. Protein: CAIKRENTDTQYF.

This clonotype was counted between two and nine times. The gene calls are TRBV10-3 and TRBJ2-6, with 7 positions matching TRBD1. Looked up from germline, CDR1 is ENHRY and CDR2 is SYGVKD. With V trimmed by 8 bases and J by 0 bases, 7 bases remained unmatched. This CDR3 is 16 amino acids long. The CDR3 loop is CAIQGQKISGANVLTF. The CDR3, as DNA: TGTGCCATCCAGGGACAGAAGATCTCTGGGGCCAACGTCCTGACTTTC.

In its sample, this clonotype was seen a few times. The chain joins TRBV6-1 to TRBJ2-6; 12 nucleotides agree with TRBD1. CDR1 MNHNS and CDR2 SASEGT come from the germline V gene. J gave up 2 bases and V 5 bases, and 1 base lay outside the gene matches. This CDR3 is 16 amino acids long. The CDR3 here is CASSRDRGPGANVLTF. CDR3 nucleotides: TGTGCCAGCAGTCGGGACAGGGGGCCTGGGGCCAACGTCCTGACTTTC.

This clonotype was seen a handful of times. This chain joins TRBV7-9 and TRBJ2-1; D may be TRBD2 (5 bases). V was pared by 6 bases and J by 8 bases, with 17 bases between. The CDR3 has 14 amino acids. Germline values: CDR1 SEHNR, CDR2 FQNEAQ (reference sequence). The CDR3 here is CASRFTREKDEQFF. The CDR3 bases are TGTGCCAGCAGGTTTACTAGGGAGAAAGATGAGCAGTTCTTC.

This clonotype has just a few counts. J is TRBJ2-5 and V is TRBV11-3, with D possibly matching TRBD1 (5 bases). Per germline, CDR1 SGHNT and CDR2 YENEEA. This CDR3 region has 14 residues. With 6 bases removed from V and 1 base from J, the gap between germline ends came to 12 bases. This CDR3 reads CASRRAGLQETQYF. Here the CDR3 DNA reads TGTGCCAGCAGAAGGGCAGGGCTCCAAGAGACCCAGTACTTC.

This clonotype was detected only a few times. The chain joins TRBV10-3 to TRBJ1-1, with unresolved D. From germline, CDR1 is ENHRY and CDR2 SYGVKD. Trimming shortened V by 4 bases and J by 2 bases, and 8 bases separated the two germline ends. CDR3 length: 13 amino acids. The CDR3 DNA reads as TGTGCCATCAGTGTGGAGGGTAACACTGAAGCTTTCTTT. This gives the protein CAISVEGNTEAFF.

This clonotype occurred a few times. The chain carries TRBV29-1 and TRBJ1-2; 11 bases align to TRBD1. V shed 0 bases, J shed 4 bases, and the junction held 13 bases outside the gene matches. Germline CDR1 SQVTM, CDR2 ANQGSEA. The CDR3 extends over 18 amino acids. The DNA of the CDR3 is TGCAGCGTTGAAGACAGGGGGACAGGGGGAGTTTCAGGCTATGGCTACACCTTC. Its translation: CSVEDRGTGGVSGYGYTF.